These T cell receptor beta chains were read from a single sample in a study of sequential checkpoint blockade in melanoma. Assay used: immunoSEQ multiplex PCR; TCRdb lists only in-frame clones, some missing. The repertoire holds 35,000 to 50,000 clones, roughly 88% seen once, with roughly 12% in the top ten. Sequencing was performed on CD8+ T cells sorted from blood (inferred from file names), taken from a patient given nivolumab and ipilimumab in sequence. All receptors come from a human donor with melanoma. Both conserved end residues are part of each CDR3. The D gene is left open where the match is weak. Some rows have no size entry. The others give once, few or many, or a class for an expanded clone.

j_call: TRBJ1-2
d_call: TRBD1
clone_size: once
v_call: TRBV4-3
cdr3_aa: CASSQAATGGRYGYTF
cdr3_nt: TGCGCCAGCAGCCAAGCCGCGACAGGGGGGAGATATGGCTACACCTTC

j_call: TRBJ1-2
d_call: TRBD1
clone_size: .
v_call: TRBV19
cdr3_aa: CASRQTDRGTNYGYTF
cdr3_nt: TGTGCCAGTAGGCAGACCGACAGGGGGACTAACTATGGCTACACCTTC

j_call: TRBJ2-5
d_call: TRBD2
clone_size: .
v_call: TRBV9
cdr3_aa: CASSVVPSGTETQYF
cdr3_nt: TGTGCCAGCAGCGTAGTCCCTAGCGGGACGGAGACCCAGTACTTC

j_call: TRBJ1-2
d_call: .
clone_size: .
v_call: TRBV15
cdr3_aa: CATSPGRTIGYTF
cdr3_nt: TGTGCCACCAGCCCGGGACGGACTATAGGCTACACCTTC

j_call: TRBJ2-2
d_call: .
clone_size: .
v_call: TRBV29-1
cdr3_aa: CSVDEGNTGELFF
cdr3_nt: TGCAGCGTTGATGAGGGAAACACCGGGGAGCTGTTTTTT

j_call: TRBJ2-1
d_call: TRBD2
clone_size: once
v_call: TRBV19
cdr3_aa: CASSIYSGRYNEQFF
cdr3_nt: TGTGCCAGTAGTATATATAGCGGGAGGTACAATGAGCAGTTCTTC

j_call: TRBJ1-1
d_call: .
clone_size: .
v_call: TRBV7-9
cdr3_aa: CASSLVSGSEAFF
cdr3_nt: TGTGCCAGCAGCTTAGTGTCAGGCTCTGAAGCTTTCTTT

j_call: TRBJ1-2
d_call: TRBD1
clone_size: few
v_call: TRBV14
cdr3_aa: CASSQGTGPNYGYTF
cdr3_nt: TGTGCCAGCAGCCAAGGGACAGGGCCTAACTATGGCTACACCTTC

j_call: TRBJ2-1
d_call: TRBD1
clone_size: few
v_call: TRBV10-3
cdr3_aa: CAISVTEGQGASSYNEQFF
cdr3_nt: TGTGCCATCAGTGTCACGGAAGGACAGGGGGCAAGCTCCTACAATGAGCAGTTCTTC

j_call: TRBJ2-3
d_call: .
clone_size: .
v_call: TRBV28
cdr3_aa: CASSLLQTTTDTQYF
cdr3_nt: TGTGCCAGCAGTCTCCTACAGACTACCACAGATACGCAGTATTTT

j_call: TRBJ2-3
d_call: TRBD2
clone_size: .
v_call: TRBV6-5
cdr3_aa: CASRGLAGGTDTQYF
cdr3_nt: TGTGCCAGCAGAGGACTAGCGGGAGGCACAGATACGCAGTATTTT

j_call: TRBJ2-7
d_call: TRBD1
clone_size: .
v_call: TRBV19
cdr3_aa: CASSIAYGRGNEQYF
cdr3_nt: TGTGCCAGTAGTATCGCCTATGGCAGGGGGAACGAGCAGTACTTC

j_call: TRBJ2-2
d_call: .
clone_size: .
v_call: TRBV2
cdr3_aa: CASRTGSTGTGELFF
cdr3_nt: TGTGCCAGCAGGACGGGATCCACGGGCACCGGGGAGCTGTTTTTT

j_call: TRBJ2-2
d_call: .
clone_size: .
v_call: TRBV10-3
cdr3_aa: CAIRGETREKSTGELFF
cdr3_nt: TGTGCCATCAGGGGGGAGACTAGGGAAAAGTCCACCGGGGAGCTGTTTTTT

j_call: TRBJ1-2
d_call: .
clone_size: .
v_call: TRBV5-1
cdr3_aa: CASSRGLYGYTF
cdr3_nt: TGCGCCAGCAGCCGAGGGCTCTATGGCTACACCTTC

j_call: TRBJ2-2
d_call: TRBD2
clone_size: .
v_call: TRBV9
cdr3_aa: CASSVLTSGSGAGELFF
cdr3_nt: TGTGCCAGCAGCGTACTTACTAGCGGGAGTGGTGCCGGGGAGCTGTTTTTT

j_call: TRBJ2-1
d_call: .
clone_size: few
v_call: TRBV6-4
cdr3_aa: CASSYSVGFEQFF
cdr3_nt: TGTGCCAGCAGTTACTCGGTGGGCTTCGAGCAGTTCTTC

j_call: TRBJ1-4
d_call: .
clone_size: .
v_call: TRBV4-2
cdr3_aa: CASSQAKTATNEKLFF
cdr3_nt: TGTGCCAGCAGCCAAGCCAAGACAGCAACTAATGAAAAACTGTTTTTT

j_call: TRBJ2-7
d_call: TRBD1
clone_size: .
v_call: TRBV9
cdr3_aa: CASSAGTGGREQYF
cdr3_nt: TGTGCCAGCAGCGCCGGGACAGGGGGGAGGGAGCAGTACTTC

j_call: TRBJ1-1
d_call: .
clone_size: .
v_call: TRBV7-2
cdr3_aa: CASSLRGMGAGTEAFF
cdr3_nt: TGTGCCAGCAGCTTAAGGGGGATGGGGGCCGGCACTGAAGCTTTCTTT

j_call: TRBJ1-1
d_call: TRBD1
clone_size: .
v_call: TRBV7-9
cdr3_aa: CASRVSTGEAFF
cdr3_nt: TGTGCCAGTCGCGTCTCGACAGGGGAAGCTTTCTTT

j_call: TRBJ1-1
d_call: .
clone_size: few
v_call: TRBV6-6
cdr3_aa: CASSYRTDNTEAFF
cdr3_nt: TGTGCCAGCAGTTACCGGACAGATAACACTGAAGCTTTCTTT

j_call: TRBJ1-2
d_call: .
clone_size: .
v_call: TRBV9
cdr3_aa: CASSDRVNYGYTF
cdr3_nt: TGTGCCAGCAGCGACAGGGTTAACTATGGCTACACCTTC

j_call: TRBJ2-3
d_call: .
clone_size: .
v_call: TRBV27
cdr3_aa: CASSPTGPTDTQYF
cdr3_nt: TGTGCCAGCAGTCCGACAGGACCCACAGATACGCAGTATTTT

j_call: TRBJ1-5
d_call: .
clone_size: .
v_call: TRBV15
cdr3_aa: CATSRGGGLGNQPQHF
cdr3_nt: TGTGCCACCAGCAGAGGGGGGGGGCTCGGCAATCAGCCCCAGCATTTT

j_call: TRBJ2-7
d_call: TRBD1
clone_size: .
v_call: TRBV6-6
cdr3_aa: CAIGQGSSYEQYF
cdr3_nt: TGTGCCATCGGACAGGGTAGCTCCTACGAGCAGTACTTC

j_call: TRBJ2-3
d_call: .
clone_size: .
v_call: TRBV5-4
cdr3_aa: CASSLGSDTQYF
cdr3_nt: TGTGCCAGCAGCTTGGGTTCGGATACGCAGTATTTT

j_call: TRBJ2-7
d_call: TRBD2
clone_size: .
v_call: TRBV10-1
cdr3_aa: CASSGGTSGPYEQYF
cdr3_nt: TGCGCCAGCAGTGGGGGGACTAGCGGTCCCTACGAGCAGTACTTC

j_call: TRBJ1-2
d_call: .
clone_size: .
v_call: TRBV7-9
cdr3_aa: CASSLGFGQSYGYTF
cdr3_nt: TGTGCCAGCAGCTTAGGGTTCGGACAAAGCTATGGCTACACCTTC

j_call: TRBJ2-7
d_call: .
clone_size: .
v_call: TRBV7-2
cdr3_aa: CASSPPPGVAEGKPYEQYF
cdr3_nt: TGTGCCAGCAGCCCACCACCCGGGGTAGCGGAAGGGAAACCCTACGAGCAGTACTTC

j_call: TRBJ2-1
d_call: TRBD2
clone_size: .
v_call: TRBV19
cdr3_aa: CASSIYGLADNEQFF
cdr3_nt: TGTGCCAGTAGTATTTATGGACTAGCGGACAATGAGCAGTTCTTC

j_call: TRBJ1-1
d_call: .
clone_size: .
v_call: TRBV19
cdr3_aa: CASRAGWTEAFF
cdr3_nt: TGTGCCAGTAGGGCAGGGTGGACTGAAGCTTTCTTT

j_call: TRBJ1-4
d_call: TRBD1
clone_size: .
v_call: TRBV7-6
cdr3_aa: CASSLDRDRVRNEKLFF
cdr3_nt: TGTGCCAGCAGCTTAGACCGGGACAGGGTTCGGAATGAAAAACTGTTTTTT

j_call: TRBJ1-1
d_call: .
clone_size: .
v_call: TRBV19
cdr3_aa: CASTLTSDTEAFF
cdr3_nt: TGTGCCAGTACCCTCACGTCGGACACTGAAGCTTTCTTT

j_call: TRBJ2-1
d_call: TRBD2
clone_size: .
v_call: TRBV5-4
cdr3_aa: CASRPWPSGPSSYNEQFF
cdr3_nt: TGTGCCAGCAGGCCTTGGCCTAGCGGACCTAGCTCCTACAATGAGCAGTTCTTC

j_call: TRBJ2-1
d_call: TRBD2
clone_size: .
v_call: TRBV9
cdr3_aa: CASSVVPSGGTFYNEQFF
cdr3_nt: TGTGCCAGCAGCGTAGTGCCTAGCGGGGGGACCTTCTACAATGAGCAGTTCTTC

j_call: TRBJ2-3
d_call: TRBD2
clone_size: .
v_call: TRBV15
cdr3_aa: CATRGLAGGTDTQYF
cdr3_nt: TGTGCCACACGCGGGCTAGCGGGAGGCACAGATACGCAGTATTTT

j_call: TRBJ2-1
d_call: .
clone_size: once
v_call: TRBV9
cdr3_aa: CASSVDWERGFNEQFF
cdr3_nt: TGTGCCAGCAGCGTAGACTGGGAAAGGGGGTTCAATGAGCAGTTCTTC

j_call: TRBJ2-1
d_call: .
clone_size: .
v_call: TRBV19
cdr3_aa: CASSIGQGNEQFF
cdr3_nt: TGTGCCAGTAGTATAGGTCAGGGAAATGAGCAGTTCTTC

j_call: TRBJ2-2
d_call: .
clone_size: .
v_call: TRBV29-1
cdr3_aa: CSVVRNTGELFF
cdr3_nt: TGTAGCGTTGTTAGGAACACCGGGGAGCTGTTTTTT

j_call: TRBJ2-1
d_call: .
clone_size: .
v_call: TRBV5-1
cdr3_aa: CASSFALWEEQFF
cdr3_nt: TGCGCCAGCAGCTTCGCGTTATGGGAGGAGCAGTTCTTC

j_call: TRBJ2-7
d_call: TRBD2
clone_size: .
v_call: TRBV13
cdr3_aa: CASSRGGRESYEQYF
cdr3_nt: TGTGCCAGCAGCCGCGGGGGGAGGGAATCCTACGAGCAGTACTTC

j_call: TRBJ2-7
d_call: .
clone_size: .
v_call: TRBV5-6
cdr3_aa: CASSSFGHTRLPLSYEQYF
cdr3_nt: TGTGCCAGCAGCTCGTTCGGTCATACAAGACTACCCCTCTCCTACGAGCAGTACTTC